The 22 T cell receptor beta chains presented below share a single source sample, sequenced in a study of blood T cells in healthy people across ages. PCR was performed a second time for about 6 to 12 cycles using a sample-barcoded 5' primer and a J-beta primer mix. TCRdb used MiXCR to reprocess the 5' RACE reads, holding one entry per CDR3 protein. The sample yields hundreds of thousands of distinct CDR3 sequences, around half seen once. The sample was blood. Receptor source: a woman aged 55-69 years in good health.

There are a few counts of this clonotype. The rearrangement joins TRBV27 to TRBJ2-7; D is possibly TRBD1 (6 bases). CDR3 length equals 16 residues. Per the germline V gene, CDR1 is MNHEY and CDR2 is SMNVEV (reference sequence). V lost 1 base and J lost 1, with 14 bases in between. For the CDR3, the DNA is TGTGCCAGCAGTTTATACGGGACATATACTTCCTACGAGCAGTACTTC. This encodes CASSLYGTYTSYEQYF.

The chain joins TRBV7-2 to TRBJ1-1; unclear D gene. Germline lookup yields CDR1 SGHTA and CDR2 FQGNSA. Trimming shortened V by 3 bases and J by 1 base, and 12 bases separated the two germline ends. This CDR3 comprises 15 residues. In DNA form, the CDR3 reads TGTGCCAGCAGCTTCGTAAGGTGGGGGAACACTGAAGCTTTCTTT. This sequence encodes CASSFVRWGNTEAFF.

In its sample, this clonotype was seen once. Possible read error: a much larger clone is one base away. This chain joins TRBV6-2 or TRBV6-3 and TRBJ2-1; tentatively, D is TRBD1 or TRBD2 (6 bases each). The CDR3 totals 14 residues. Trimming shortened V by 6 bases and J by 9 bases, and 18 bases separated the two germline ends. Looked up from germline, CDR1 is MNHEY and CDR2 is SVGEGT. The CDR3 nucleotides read TGTGCCAGCAGCGTTTCCTGGCCGGGGGCTGAGCAGTTCTTC. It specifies CASSVSWPGAEQFF.

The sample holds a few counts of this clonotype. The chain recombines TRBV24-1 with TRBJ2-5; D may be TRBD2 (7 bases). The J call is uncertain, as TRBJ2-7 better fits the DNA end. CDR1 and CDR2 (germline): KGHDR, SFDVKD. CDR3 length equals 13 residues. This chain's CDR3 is CATRERDIYEQYF. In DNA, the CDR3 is TGTGCCACCAGGGAGCGGGACATCTACGAGCAGTACTTC.

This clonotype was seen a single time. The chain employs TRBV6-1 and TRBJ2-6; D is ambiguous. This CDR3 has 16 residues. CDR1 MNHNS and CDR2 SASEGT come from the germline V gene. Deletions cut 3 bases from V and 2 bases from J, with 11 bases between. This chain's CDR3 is CASSDRAHPGANVLTF. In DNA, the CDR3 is TGTGCCAGCAGTGACCGGGCCCACCCTGGGGCCAACGTCCTGACTTTC.

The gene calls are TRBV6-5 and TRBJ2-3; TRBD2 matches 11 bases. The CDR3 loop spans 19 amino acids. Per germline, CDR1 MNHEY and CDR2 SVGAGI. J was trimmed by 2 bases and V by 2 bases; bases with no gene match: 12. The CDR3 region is CASSYHPSGRLSTTDTQYF. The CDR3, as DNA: TGTGCCAGCAGTTACCACCCTAGCGGGAGGCTATCTACCACAGATACGCAGTATTTT.

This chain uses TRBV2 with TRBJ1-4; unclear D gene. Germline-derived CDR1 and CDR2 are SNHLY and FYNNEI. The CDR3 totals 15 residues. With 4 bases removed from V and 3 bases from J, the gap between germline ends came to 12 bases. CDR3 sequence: CASSGSADPNEKLFF. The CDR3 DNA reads TGTGCCAGCAGTGGCTCTGCAGATCCTAATGAAAAACTGTTTTTT. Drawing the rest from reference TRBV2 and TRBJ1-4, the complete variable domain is EPEVTQTPSHQVTQMGQEVILRCVPISNHLYFYWYRQILGQKVEFLVSFYNNEISEKSEIFDDQFSVERPDGSNFTLKIRSTKLEDSAMYFCASSGSADPNEKLFFGSGTQLSVL.

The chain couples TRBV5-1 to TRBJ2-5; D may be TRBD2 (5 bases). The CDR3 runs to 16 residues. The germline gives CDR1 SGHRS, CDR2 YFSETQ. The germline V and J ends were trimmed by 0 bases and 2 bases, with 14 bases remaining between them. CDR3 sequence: CASSLDAGSQQETQYF. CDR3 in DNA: TGCGCCAGCAGCTTGGATGCGGGCAGCCAACAAGAGACCCAGTACTTC.

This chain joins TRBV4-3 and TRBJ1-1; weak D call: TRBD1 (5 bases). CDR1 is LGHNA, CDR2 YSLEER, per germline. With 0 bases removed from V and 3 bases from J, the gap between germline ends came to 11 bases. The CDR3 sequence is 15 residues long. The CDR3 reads CASSQDGRGYTEAFF. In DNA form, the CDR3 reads TGCGCCAGCAGCCAAGATGGGCGGGGGTACACTGAAGCTTTCTTT.

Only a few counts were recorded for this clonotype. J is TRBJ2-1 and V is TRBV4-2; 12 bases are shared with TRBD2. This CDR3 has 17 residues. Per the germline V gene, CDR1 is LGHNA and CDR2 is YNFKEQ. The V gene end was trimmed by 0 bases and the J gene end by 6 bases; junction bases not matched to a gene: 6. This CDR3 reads CASSQDTSSGRVNEQFF. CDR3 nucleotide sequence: TGTGCCAGCAGCCAAGATACATCTAGCGGGAGGGTCAATGAGCAGTTCTTC.

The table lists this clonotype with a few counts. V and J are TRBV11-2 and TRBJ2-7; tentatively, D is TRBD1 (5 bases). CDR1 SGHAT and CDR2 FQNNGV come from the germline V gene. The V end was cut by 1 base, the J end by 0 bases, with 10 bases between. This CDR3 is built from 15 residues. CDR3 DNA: TGTGCCAGCAGCTTAGGTGCAGGGATCTCCTACGAGCAGTACTTC. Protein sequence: CASSLGAGISYEQYF.

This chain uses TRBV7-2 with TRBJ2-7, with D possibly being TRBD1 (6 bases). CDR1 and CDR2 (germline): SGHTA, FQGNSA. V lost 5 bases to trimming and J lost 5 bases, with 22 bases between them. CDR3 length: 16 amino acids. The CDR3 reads CASSATGTRKGDEQYF. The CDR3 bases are TGTGCCAGCAGCGCAACCGGGACGAGGAAGGGGGACGAGCAGTACTTC.

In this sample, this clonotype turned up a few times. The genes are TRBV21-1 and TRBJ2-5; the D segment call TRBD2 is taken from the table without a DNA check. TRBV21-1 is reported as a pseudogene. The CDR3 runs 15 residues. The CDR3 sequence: CASSKGLAEQETQYF. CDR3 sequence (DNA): TGTGCCAGCAGCAAAGGACTAGCGGAACAAGAGACCCAGTACTTC.

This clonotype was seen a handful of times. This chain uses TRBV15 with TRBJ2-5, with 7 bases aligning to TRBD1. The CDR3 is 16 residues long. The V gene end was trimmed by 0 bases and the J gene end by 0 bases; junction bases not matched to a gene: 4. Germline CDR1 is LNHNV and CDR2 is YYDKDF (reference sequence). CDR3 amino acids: CATSRDPDRYQETQYF. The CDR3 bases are TGTGCCACCAGCAGAGACCCGGACAGGTACCAAGAGACCCAGTACTTC.

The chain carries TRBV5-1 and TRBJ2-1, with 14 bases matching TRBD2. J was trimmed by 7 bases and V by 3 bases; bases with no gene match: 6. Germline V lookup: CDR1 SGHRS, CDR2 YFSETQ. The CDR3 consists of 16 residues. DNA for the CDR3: TGCGCCAGCAGCTACGGGACTAGCGGGAGAATGAATGAGCAGTTCTTC. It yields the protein CASSYGTSGRMNEQFF. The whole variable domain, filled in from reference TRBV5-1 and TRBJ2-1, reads KAGVTQTPRYLIKTRGQQVTLSCSPISGHRSVSWYQQTPGQGLQFLFEYFSETQRNKGNFPGRFSGRQFSNSRSEMNVSTLELGDSALYLCASSYGTSGRMNEQFFGPGTRLTVL.

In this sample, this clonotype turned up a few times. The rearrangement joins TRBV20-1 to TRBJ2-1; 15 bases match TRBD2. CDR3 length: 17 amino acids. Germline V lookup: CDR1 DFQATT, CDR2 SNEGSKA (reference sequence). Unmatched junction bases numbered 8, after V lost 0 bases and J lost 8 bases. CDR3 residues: CSARDPRTSGRDHEQFF. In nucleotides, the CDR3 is TGCAGTGCTAGAGATCCGCGGACTAGCGGGAGGGACCATGAGCAGTTCTTC.

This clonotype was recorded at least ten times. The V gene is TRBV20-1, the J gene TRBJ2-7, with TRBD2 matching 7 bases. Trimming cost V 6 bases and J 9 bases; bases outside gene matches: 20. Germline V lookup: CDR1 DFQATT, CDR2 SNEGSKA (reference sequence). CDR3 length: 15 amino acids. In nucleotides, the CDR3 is TGCAGTGCAGGGGACTACCGAAAGGGTTCCCTGGGGCAGTACTTC. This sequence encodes CSAGDYRKGSLGQYF.

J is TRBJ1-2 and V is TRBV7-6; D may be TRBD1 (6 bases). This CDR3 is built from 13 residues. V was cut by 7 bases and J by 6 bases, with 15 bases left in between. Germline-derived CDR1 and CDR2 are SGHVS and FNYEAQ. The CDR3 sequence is CASTDPGDDGYTF. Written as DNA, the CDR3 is TGTGCCAGCACCGACCCAGGGGATGATGGCTACACCTTC. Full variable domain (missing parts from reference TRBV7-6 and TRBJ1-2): GAGVSQSPRYKVTKRGQDVALRCDPISGHVSLYWYRQALGQGPEFLTYFNYEAQQDKSGLPNDRFSAERPEGSISTLTIQRTEQRDSAMYRCASTDPGDDGYTFGSGTRLTVV.

CDR3 bases: TGTGCCAGCAGCATGACTAGCGGGAGGTGCGAGCAGTACTTC. Its protein is CASSMTSGRCEQYF. The genes are TRBV27 and TRBJ2-5; TRBD2 agrees at 13 bases. The better agreement between TRBJ2-7 and the DNA end casts doubt on the J call. Per germline, CDR1 MNHEY and CDR2 SMNVEV (reference sequence). The length of the CDR3 is 14 residues.

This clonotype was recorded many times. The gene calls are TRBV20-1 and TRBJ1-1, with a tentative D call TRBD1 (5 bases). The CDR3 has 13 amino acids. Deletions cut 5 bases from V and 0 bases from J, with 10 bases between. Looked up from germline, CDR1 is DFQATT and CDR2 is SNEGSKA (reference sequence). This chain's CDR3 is CSAREDMNTEAFF. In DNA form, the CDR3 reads TGCAGTGCTCGTGAGGACATGAACACTGAAGCTTTCTTT.

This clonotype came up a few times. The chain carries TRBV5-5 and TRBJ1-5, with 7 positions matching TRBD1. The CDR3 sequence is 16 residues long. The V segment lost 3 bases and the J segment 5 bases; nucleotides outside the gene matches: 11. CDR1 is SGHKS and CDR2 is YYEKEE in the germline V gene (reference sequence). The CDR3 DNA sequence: TGTGCCAGCAGCTCCATCCTGACAGGGACCCATCAGCCCCAGCATTTT. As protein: CASSSILTGTHQPQHF.

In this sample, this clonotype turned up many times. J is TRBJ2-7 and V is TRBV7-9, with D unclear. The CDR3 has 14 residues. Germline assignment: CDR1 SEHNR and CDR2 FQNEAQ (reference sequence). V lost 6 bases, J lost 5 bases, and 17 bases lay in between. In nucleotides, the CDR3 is TGTGCCAGCAGAGAACGAGAGGCCCACAACGAGCAGTACTTC. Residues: CASREREAHNEQYF.